There are a few counts of the clone carrying this T cell receptor beta chain. This specimen comes from a study of T-cell memory formation after mild COVID-19. On the study more broadly: Each donor largely had its own TCR clusters.

The TCR alpha and TCR beta cDNA libraries, bearing sample barcodes and UMIs, were generated by 5'RACE using constant-segment primers. In TCRdb, the 5' RACE reads were re-called with MiXCR into one record per CDR3 protein. The table shows more than 120,000 distinct CDR3 sequences, with around 5.8% occurring only once. Germline lookup yields CDR1 SGDLS and CDR2 YYNGEE. V was cut by 2 bases and J by 9 bases, with 21 bases left in between. The length of the CDR3 is 16 residues. The chain couples TRBV9 to TRBJ2-1; D is ambiguous. This TCR was recovered from an adult woman who had mild COVID-19 (a few samples of this study predate the infection). Cell type and time point are not known. Sequenced: PBMCs or a T cell subset sorted from them (not recorded which). The CDR3 loop reads CASSVKDSRAQSEQFF. DNA of the CDR3: TGTGCCAGCAGCGTGAAGGATAGTAGAGCACAAAGTGAGCAGTTCTTC.